This TCR beta chain was documented in a study of T cells in Graves' hyperthyroidism and ophthalmopathy. As for the study in general: Peripheral blood was obtained at initial diagnosis, preceding any treatment.

Used for diagnoses were clinical symptoms, serum thyroxine and TRAb, thyroid ultrasound and orbital computed tomography. Study-wide findings and caveats: Blood also contained most expanded thyroid clonotypes above 0.001. A 13 V-J model separated ophthalmopathy from stable hyperthyroidism.

There were TCR beta CDR3 regions amplified from RNA transcripts. The HTBI set primed first-round TCR CDR3 RT-PCR. A single record per CDR3 protein comes from TCRdb applying MiXCR to the multiplex PCR reads. The sample consists of 700,000 to 950,000 distinct CDR3 sequences, approximately 36% of them appearing once. This clonotype was counted a few times. Antigen unknown. With 4 bases removed from V and 5 bases from J, the gap between germline ends came to 23 bases. The CDR3 has 17 amino acids. The germline V gene encodes CDR1 WSHSY and CDR2 SAAADI. The TCR sequence derives from a woman in her 40s with Graves' hyperthyroidism. The sequenced sample was blood. The chain is built from TRBV10-2 and TRBJ1-1; maybe TRBD1 (5 bases). Here the CDR3 DNA reads TGCGCCAGCAGTGGGGGGGAGATGAGGACAACGGGTACTGAAGCTTTCTTT. This encodes CASSGGEMRTTGTEAFF.